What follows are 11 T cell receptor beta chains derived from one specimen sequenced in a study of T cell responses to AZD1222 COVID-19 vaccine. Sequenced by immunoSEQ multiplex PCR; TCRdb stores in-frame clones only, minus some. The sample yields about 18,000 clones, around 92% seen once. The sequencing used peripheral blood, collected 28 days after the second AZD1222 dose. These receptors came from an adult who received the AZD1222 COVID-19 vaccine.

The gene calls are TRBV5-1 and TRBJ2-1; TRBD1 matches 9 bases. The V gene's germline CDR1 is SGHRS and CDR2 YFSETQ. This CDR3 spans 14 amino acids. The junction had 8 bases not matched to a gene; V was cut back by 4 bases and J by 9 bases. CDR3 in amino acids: CASSIQGAQGEQFF. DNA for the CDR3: TGCGCCAGCAGCATACAGGGGGCGCAGGGTGAGCAGTTCTTC. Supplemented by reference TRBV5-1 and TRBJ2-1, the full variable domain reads KAGVTQTPRYLIKTRGQQVTLSCSPISGHRSVSWYQQTPGQGLQFLFEYFSETQRNKGNFPGRFSGRQFSNSRSEMNVSTLELGDSALYLCASSIQGAQGEQFFGPGTRLTVL.

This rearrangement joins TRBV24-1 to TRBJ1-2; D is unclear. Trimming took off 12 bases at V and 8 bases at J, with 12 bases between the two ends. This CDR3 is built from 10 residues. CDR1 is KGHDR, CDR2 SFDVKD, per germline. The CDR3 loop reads CARRRLGYTF. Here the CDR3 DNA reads TGTGCCCGAAGGCGGTTGGGCTACACCTTC.

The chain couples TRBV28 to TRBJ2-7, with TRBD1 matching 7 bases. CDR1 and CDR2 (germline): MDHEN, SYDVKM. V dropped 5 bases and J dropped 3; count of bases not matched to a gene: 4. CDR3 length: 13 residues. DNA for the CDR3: TGTGCCAGCAGTCACAGGGGCGACTACGAGCAGTACGTC. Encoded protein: CASSHRGDYEQYV.

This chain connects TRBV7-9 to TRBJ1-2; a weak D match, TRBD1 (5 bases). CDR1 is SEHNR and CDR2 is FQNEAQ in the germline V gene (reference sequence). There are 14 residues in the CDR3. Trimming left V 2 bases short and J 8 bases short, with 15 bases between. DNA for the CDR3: TGTGCCAGCAGCTTAAACGCGGGGGACGGAGGCTACACCTTC. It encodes CASSLNAGDGGYTF.

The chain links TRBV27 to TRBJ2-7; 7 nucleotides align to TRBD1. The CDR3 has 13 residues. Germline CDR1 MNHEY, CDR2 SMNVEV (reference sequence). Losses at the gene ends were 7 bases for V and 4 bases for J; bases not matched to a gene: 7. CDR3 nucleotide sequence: TGTGCCAGCAAGGACAGGAACCGTTACGAGCAGTACTTC. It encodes CASKDRNRYEQYF.

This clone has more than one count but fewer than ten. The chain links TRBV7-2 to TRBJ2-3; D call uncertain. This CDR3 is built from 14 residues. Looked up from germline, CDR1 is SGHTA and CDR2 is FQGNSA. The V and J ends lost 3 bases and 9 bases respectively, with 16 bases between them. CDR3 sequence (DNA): TGTGCCAGCAGCTTTACGGTCGGCGCCCGCACGCAGTATTTT. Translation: CASSFTVGARTQYF.

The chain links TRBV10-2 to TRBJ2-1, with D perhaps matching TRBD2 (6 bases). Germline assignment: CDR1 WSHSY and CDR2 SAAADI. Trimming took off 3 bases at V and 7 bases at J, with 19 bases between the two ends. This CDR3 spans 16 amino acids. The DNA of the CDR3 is TGCGCCAGCAGTGACCAGGACTACCCGTCTTGGAATGAGCAGTTCTTC. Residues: CASSDQDYPSWNEQFF.

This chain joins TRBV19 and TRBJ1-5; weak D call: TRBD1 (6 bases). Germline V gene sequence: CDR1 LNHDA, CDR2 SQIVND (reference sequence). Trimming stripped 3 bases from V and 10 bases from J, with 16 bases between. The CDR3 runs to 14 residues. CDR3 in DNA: TGTGCCAGTAGTATTTCGGGGGCTGGAGGCCCCCAGCATTTT. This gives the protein CASSISGAGGPQHF. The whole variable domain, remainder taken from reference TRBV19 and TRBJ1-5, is DGGITQSPKYLFRKEGQNVTLSCEQNLNHDAMYWYRQDPGQGLRLIYYSQIVNDFQKGDIAEGYSVSREKKESFPLTVTSAQKNPTAFYLCASSISGAGGPQHFGDGTRLSIL.

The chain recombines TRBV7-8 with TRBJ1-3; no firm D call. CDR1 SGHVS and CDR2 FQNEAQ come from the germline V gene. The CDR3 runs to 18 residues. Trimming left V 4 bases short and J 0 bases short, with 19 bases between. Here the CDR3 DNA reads TGTGCCAGCAGCTCCCTTGGTGCCCGTCGAGACTCTGGAAACACCATATATTTT. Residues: CASSSLGARRDSGNTIYF.

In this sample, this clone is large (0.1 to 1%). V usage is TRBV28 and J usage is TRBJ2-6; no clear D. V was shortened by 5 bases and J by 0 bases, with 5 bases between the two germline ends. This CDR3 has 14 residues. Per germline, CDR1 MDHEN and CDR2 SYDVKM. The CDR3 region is CASSRISGANVLTF. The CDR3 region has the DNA TGTGCCAGCAGTAGGATCTCTGGGGCCAACGTCCTGACTTTC.

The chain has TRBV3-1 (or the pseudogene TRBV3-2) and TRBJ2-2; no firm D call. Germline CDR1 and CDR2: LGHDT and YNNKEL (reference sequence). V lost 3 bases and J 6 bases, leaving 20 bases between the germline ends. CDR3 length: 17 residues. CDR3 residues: CASSHSLGFDVPGELFF. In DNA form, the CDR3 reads TGTGCCAGCAGCCACTCGTTAGGTTTCGATGTCCCCGGGGAGCTGTTTTTT.